This T cell receptor beta chain derives from a study of shared clonotypes between healthy human individuals (dated by TCRdb to about 2020). Study-level background: The cohort comprised two women and three men aged 18 to 49 years. To increase sequencing depth and limit assay-specific biases, TCR repertoire library preparation and sequencing were carried out by different laboratories using diverse techniques. For each donor, CD4 naive and CD4 memory were each run on three plates, CD8 naive on two plates, and CD8 memory on one plate. Between about 0.8 and 8.9 billion PBMCs per donor were obtained by leukapheresis. Blood TCR repertoires of four to six healthy adults were deeply sequenced to estimate repertoire size and the extent of clonotype sharing between individuals.

Using the deep immunoSEQ assay, TCR CDR3 regions were amplified from genomic DNA by multiplex PCR. Genomic DNA extracted from each cell subset was distributed evenly over all wells of several immunoSEQ 96-well plates, and each plate served as one replicate. For sorted subsets, each replicate PCR was loaded with about 200 ng genomic DNA, equivalent to some 27,000 T cell genomes. Purified libraries were quantified with a Qubit 3.0 fluorometer, sized on a Bioanalyzer 2100, and re-quantified with the KAPA Library Quantification kit. Every immunoSEQ 96-well plate was sequenced on a dedicated single-read 150-cycle Illumina NextSeq 550 flow cell. Regarding the original processing steps: Because the immunoSEQ output held only junctional sequences and lacked quality scores, the filtering could not match the filtering applied to full-length reads. To assign V/J genes and CDR3, sequences were annotated against IMGT germline references using PyIR, a Python wrapper for IgBLAST v1.9. Reads were removed for weak V/J assignments (E-value above 1e-6), missing CDR3, stop codons, out-of-frame junctions, or ambiguous translated residues. V3J clonotypes were defined as sequences sharing the same inferred V gene, J gene, and CDR3 amino acid sequence. To compute the percentage overlap between repertoires, the number of shared unique clonotypes was divided by the size of the smaller repertoire. Richness of each repertoire was evaluated using RTK rarefaction, the Chao1 estimator, and Recon v2.1 estimates of unobserved clonotypes. For all TCRbeta clonotypes obtained by the gDNA method from a few donors, generation probabilities were computed with OLGA. Here the immuneACCESS table is served through TCRdb, limited to in-frame sequences with V and J called. Missing clones are a known gap in these copies; in checked studies unresolved V genes cover under half, and the rest lacks a known reason. That table furnishes V, J and clone size, whereas the DNA furnished D and trimming. This sample gives about 1 million clones in total; roughly 80% of them show up just once. Approximately 1.5% of the sample rests with the top ten.

The donors were healthy, HIV-negative adults who had no recently reported acute infections or vaccinations. Every donor was a Caucasian adult residing in Nashville, Tennessee, USA. CD4+ T cells were enriched by magnetic negative selection, after which naive cells were positively selected on CD45RA and the negative fraction was taken as the memory subset. After blood collection by leukapheresis, PBMCs were isolated using Ficoll-Histopaque density gradient centrifugation and then cryopreserved in the vapor phase of liquid nitrogen. Purity and quantity of every magnetically sorted T cell population were checked by analytical flow cytometry. From each sorted fraction, genomic DNA was isolated and quantified by UV absorbance on a Nanodrop 2000c. Details on this clone: Its target antigen remains unknown. Base-call qualities are not available, and no considerably larger clone is one nucleotide away.

Trimming removed 5 bases from V and 10 bases from J, leaving 12 bases between the germline ends. There are 13 amino acids in the CDR3, from cysteine to phenylalanine inclusive. Left in the record is the CDR3 DNA by itself, 39 bases read in frame from the first base. CDR1 SGHAT and CDR2 FQNNGV are derived from the germline V gene. The study at large found these results: Sampling was restricted to blood, and TCR repertoires in tissues likely differ from the TCR repertoires found in blood. Compared with non-shared clonotypes, clonotypes shared by all four sorted-subset donors had higher generation probabilities. Estimated clonotype richness was generally larger for naive than for memory subsets. Rarefaction of sorted-subset datasets indicated incomplete sequencing despite the large sequencing depth. When four donors were compared, the shared fraction of clonotypes was 5% to 6.5% for naive CD4, approximately 3.3% for naive CD8, 2% to 2.5% for memory CD4, and 0.4% for memory CD8. Pairwise subsampling led to the expectation that sequencing depth would affect the degree of clonotype sharing among donors. The small number of donors limited the genetic and exposure-history diversity represented.

This receptor was obtained from a young man in good health. The sample was memory CD4+ T cells sorted from blood. Explained via the paper, the cell subset or site label denotes: CD45RA-negative fraction. The rearrangement joined TRBV11-2 to TRBJ1-6; no confident D gene assignment can be made. The CDR3 corresponds to CASSPRPESPLHF. Here is the DNA: TGTGCCAGCAGCCCCAGACCCGAATCACCCCTCCACTTT.